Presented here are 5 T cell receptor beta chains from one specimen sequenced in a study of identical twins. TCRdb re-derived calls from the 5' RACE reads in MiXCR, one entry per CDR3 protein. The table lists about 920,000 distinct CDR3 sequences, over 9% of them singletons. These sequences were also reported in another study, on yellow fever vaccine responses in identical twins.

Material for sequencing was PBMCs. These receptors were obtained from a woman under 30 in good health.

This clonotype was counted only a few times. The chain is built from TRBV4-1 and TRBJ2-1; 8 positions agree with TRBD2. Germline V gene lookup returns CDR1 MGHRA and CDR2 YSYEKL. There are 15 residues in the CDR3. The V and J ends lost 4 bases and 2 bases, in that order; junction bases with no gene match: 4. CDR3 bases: TGCGCCAGCAGCCCCCAGCGGGAGCCCTACAATGAGCAGTTCTTC. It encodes CASSPQREPYNEQFF.

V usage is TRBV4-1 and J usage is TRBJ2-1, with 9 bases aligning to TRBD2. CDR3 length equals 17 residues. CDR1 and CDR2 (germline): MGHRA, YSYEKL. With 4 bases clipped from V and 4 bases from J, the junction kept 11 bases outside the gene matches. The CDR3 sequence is CASSLTLSTSGYNEQFF. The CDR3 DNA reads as TGCGCCAGCAGCCTGACGCTCTCGACTAGCGGATACAATGAGCAGTTCTTC.

The CDR3 nucleotides are TGTGCCAGCAGTCCTACCTTAACAGCCTACGAGCAGTACGTC. Protein product: CASSPTLTAYEQYV. The J gene is TRBJ2-7, the V gene TRBV6-1; D not certain. V lost 5 bases to trimming and J lost 2 bases, with 13 bases between them. The CDR3 is 14 residues long. From germline, CDR1 is MNHNS and CDR2 SASEGT.

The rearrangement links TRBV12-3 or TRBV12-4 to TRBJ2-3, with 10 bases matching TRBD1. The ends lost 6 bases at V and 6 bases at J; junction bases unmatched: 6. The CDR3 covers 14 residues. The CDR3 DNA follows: TGTGCCAGCAGGGGACAGGGGACCGCCGATACGCAGTATTTT. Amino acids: CASRGQGTADTQYF.

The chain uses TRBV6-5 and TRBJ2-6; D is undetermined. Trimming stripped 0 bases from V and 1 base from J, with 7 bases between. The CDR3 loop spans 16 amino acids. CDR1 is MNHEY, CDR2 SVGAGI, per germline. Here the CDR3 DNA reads TGTGCCAGCAGTTACTCTTCGGAATCTGGGGCCAACGTCCTGACTTTC. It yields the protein CASSYSSESGANVLTF.